Below, 13 T cell receptor beta chains from the same sample are listed, as sequenced in a study of blood T cell repertoires in COVID-19. Repertoires were generated with immunoSEQ multiplex PCR, while TCRdb's copy carries only in-frame clones and drops some. The table shows 170,000 or so clones, with more than 75% occurring only once. Specimen: peripheral blood. Receptors were obtained from a woman under 30 who had recovered from COVID-19.

V usage is TRBV4-1 and J usage is TRBJ2-3; TRBD1 is a possible D gene (6 bases). The germline V and J ends were trimmed by 1 base and 2 bases, with 19 bases remaining between them. The CDR3 is made up of 18 amino acids. Germline V gives CDR1 MGHRA, CDR2 YSYEKL. CDR3 sequence reads: CASSQAETGQGYTDTQYF. In DNA form, the CDR3 reads TGCGCCAGCAGCCAAGCGGAAACCGGGCAGGGGTACACAGATACGCAGTATTTT.

This clone showed up just once. CDR3 DNA sequence: TGTGCCAGTAGTTTAACGGGGAACACTGAAGCTTTCTTT. Translated: CASSLTGNTEAFF. The gene calls are TRBV19 and TRBJ1-1; D remains unclear. V dropped 5 bases and J dropped 1 base, with 8 bases sitting between them. This CDR3 is built from 13 residues. CDR1 is LNHDA, CDR2 SQIVND, per germline (reference sequence). The variable domain in full, completed from reference TRBV19 and TRBJ1-1, reads DGGITQSPKYLFRKEGQNVTLSCEQNLNHDAMYWYRQDPGQGLRLIYYSQIVNDFQKGDIAEGYSVSREKKESFPLTVTSAQKNPTAFYLCASSLTGNTEAFFGQGTRLTVV.

The chain couples TRBV6-2 or TRBV6-3 to TRBJ2-5; 9 bases align to TRBD2. There are 17 residues in the CDR3. Germline CDR1 reads MNHEY; CDR2 reads SVGEGT. V was clipped by 3 bases and J by 4 bases; unmatched bases: 12. CDR3 DNA sequence: TGTGCCAGCAGTTATTCCCGGACTAGCGTGGGACGAGAGACCCAGTACTTC. This translates into CASSYSRTSVGRETQYF.

J is TRBJ1-1 and V is TRBV24-1, with TRBD1 matching 7 bases. The CDR3 has 12 residues. Germline V gives CDR1 KGHDR, CDR2 SFDVKD. V lost 6 bases to trimming and J lost 8 bases; unmatched junction nucleotides: 5. CDR3 amino acids: CATSSGGREAFF. The CDR3 coding sequence is TGTGCCACCAGTTCAGGGGGAAGGGAAGCTTTCTTT.

V gene TRBV3-1 (or the pseudogene TRBV3-2) combines with J gene TRBJ2-3, with TRBD2 as a possible D gene (6 bases). CDR3 size: 16 residues. The germline V and J ends were trimmed by 2 bases and 6 bases, with 18 bases remaining between them. Per the germline V gene, CDR1 is LGHDT and CDR2 is YNNKEL (reference sequence). The CDR3 DNA is TGTGCCAGCAGCCAAATCGGGGGAGGAATCGGGGATACGCAGTATTTT. This translates into CASSQIGGGIGDTQYF.

The chain combines TRBV7-2 with TRBJ1-3; 7 bases are shared with TRBD1. The CDR3 loop spans 16 amino acids. With V trimmed by 4 bases and J by 2 bases, 8 bases remained unmatched. Germline loops: CDR1 SGHTA, CDR2 FQGNSA. The CDR3, as DNA: TGTGCCAGCAGCTCCCTGACAGGGTTAGCTGGAAACACCATATATTTT. Translated: CASSSLTGLAGNTIYF.

This chain uses TRBV11-2 with TRBJ1-4, with D possibly being TRBD1 (5 bases). Trimming removed 3 bases at V and 8 bases at J, with 16 bases between. From germline, CDR1 is SGHAT and CDR2 FQNNGV. The CDR3 consists of 15 residues. The CDR3: CASSFGRAFTEKLFF. CDR3 sequence (DNA): TGTGCCAGCAGCTTTGGCAGGGCGTTTACGGAAAAACTGTTTTTT.

This sequence joins TRBV25-1 and TRBJ1-2, with 12 bases lining up with TRBD1. The V gene end was trimmed by 3 bases and the J gene end by 1 base; junction bases not matched to a gene: 9. CDR1 is MGHDK, CDR2 SYGVNS, per germline. This CDR3 region has 18 residues. The CDR3 nucleotides are TGTGCCAGCAGTGATTTCGCCGGGACAGGGGGCATTAACTATGGCTACACCTTC. The encoded protein is CASSDFAGTGGINYGYTF.

V and J are TRBV6-5 and TRBJ1-2; D unresolved. The CDR3 is 13 residues long. The V gene's germline CDR1 is MNHEY and CDR2 SVGAGI. The germline V and J ends were trimmed by 6 bases and 0 bases, with 8 bases remaining between them. This CDR3 is CASSYTANYGYTF. In DNA, the CDR3 is TGTGCCAGCAGCTACACAGCTAACTATGGCTACACCTTC.

The chain couples TRBV19 to TRBJ2-3; tentatively, D is TRBD2 (5 bases). From germline, CDR1 is LNHDA and CDR2 SQIVND (reference sequence). Trimming removed 4 bases at V and 1 base at J, with 12 bases between. The CDR3 is 15 residues long. The CDR3 DNA reads TGTGCCAGTAGTAGATGGACCGGGGGCACAGATACGCAGTATTTT. Amino acids: CASSRWTGGTDTQYF.

The V gene is TRBV7-2, the J gene TRBJ1-3; 7 bases are shared with TRBD1. The CDR3 sequence is 16 residues long. CDR1 is SGHTA and CDR2 is FQGNSA in the germline V gene. V lost 5 bases and J lost 0; bases outside the gene matches: 7. CDR3 DNA: TGTGCCAGCAGCCCGAACAGGGGCGCCTCTGGAAACACCATATATTTT. This sequence encodes CASSPNRGASGNTIYF.

J is TRBJ2-5 and V is TRBV3-1 (or the pseudogene TRBV3-2); D is possibly TRBD2 (6 bases). Germline assignment: CDR1 LGHDT and CDR2 YNNKEL (reference sequence). The CDR3 is 15 amino acids. Trimming took 0 bases from V and 5 from J, leaving 13 bases between them. Here the CDR3 reads CASSQDSGPRETQYF. The CDR3 nucleotides read TGTGCCAGCAGCCAAGATAGCGGACCTAGGGAGACCCAGTACTTC.

V is TRBV5-1 and J is TRBJ1-4; D is perhaps TRBD1 (6 bases). The CDR3 extends over 14 amino acids. The germline gives CDR1 SGHRS, CDR2 YFSETQ. Trimming removed 0 bases from V and 5 bases from J, with 8 bases in between. CDR3 residues: CASSLGTVNEKLFF. The CDR3 DNA follows: TGCGCCAGCAGCTTGGGGACAGTCAATGAAAAACTGTTTTTT.